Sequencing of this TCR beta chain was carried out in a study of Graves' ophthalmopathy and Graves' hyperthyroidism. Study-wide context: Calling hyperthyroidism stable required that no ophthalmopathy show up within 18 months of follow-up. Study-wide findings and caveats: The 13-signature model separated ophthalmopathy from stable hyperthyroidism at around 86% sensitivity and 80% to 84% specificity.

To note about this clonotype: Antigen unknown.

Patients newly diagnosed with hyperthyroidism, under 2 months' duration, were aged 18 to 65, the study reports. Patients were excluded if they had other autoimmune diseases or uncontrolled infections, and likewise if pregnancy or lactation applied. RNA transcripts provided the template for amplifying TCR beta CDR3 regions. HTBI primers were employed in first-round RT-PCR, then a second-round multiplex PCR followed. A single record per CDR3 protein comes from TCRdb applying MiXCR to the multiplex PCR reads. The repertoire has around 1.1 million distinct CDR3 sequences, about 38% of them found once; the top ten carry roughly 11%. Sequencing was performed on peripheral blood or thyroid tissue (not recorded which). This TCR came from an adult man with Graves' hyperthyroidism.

Here the CDR3 reads CASSFTDRYEQYF. CDR3 DNA sequence: TGTGCCAGTAGTTTCACCGACAGGTACGAGCAGTACTTC. This chain links TRBV25-1 with TRBJ2-7; D is possibly TRBD1 (6 bases). This CDR3 is built from 13 residues. The V end was cut by 9 bases, the J end by 4 bases, with 16 bases between. The V gene's germline CDR1 is MGHDK and CDR2 SYGVNS.